This T cell receptor (beta chain) was recorded in a study of blood T cell repertoires in COVID-19. The overall study: The origin of the acute and convalescent COVID-19 samples was the United States, Italy and Spain.

This study enrolled people aged about 18 to 100 from about two dozen US geographic areas. Categorization into cohorts depended on clinical history that participants reported. Exposed volunteers were people who met a COVID-19 case within 2 weeks before study entry. V was trimmed by 5 bases and J by 0 bases, leaving 17 bases between them. The length of the CDR3 is 16 residues. Germline loops: CDR1 KGHSH, CDR2 LQKENI. Using immunoSEQ multiplex PCR, the repertoire was profiled, and TCRdb retains in-frame clones only, with some absent. The sample has approximately 200,000 clones, 80% to 90% seen once. The receptor's source is a woman younger than 45 who had been exposed to COVID-19. The chain carries TRBV18 and TRBJ2-7, with D possibly matching TRBD1 (5 bases). The specimen was PBMCs or T cells enriched from blood (not recorded which). The CDR3 DNA follows: TGTGCCAGCTCAAAAGGGGTTCAGCAGAGCTCCTACGAGCAGTACTTC. This gives the protein CASSKGVQQSSYEQYF.